The 5 T cell receptor beta chains below all came from one sample that was sequenced in a study of tumor-infiltrating lymphocytes in oesophageal squamous cell carcinoma. One entry per CDR3 protein results from TCRdb running MiXCR on the PCR reads. The table records 15,000 to 20,000 distinct CDR3 sequences, roughly half of them present only once. The source material was esophageal tumor tissue. The receptor set was obtained from a male donor with esophageal squamous cell carcinoma.

The chain couples TRBV28 to TRBJ1-2; D is uncertain. The better agreement between TRBJ2-5 and the DNA end casts doubt on the J call. The CDR3 runs 13 residues. The germline V gene encodes CDR1 MDHEN and CDR2 SYDVKM. The CDR3 DNA reads TGTGCCAGCACCATGAGGTGGGGAGAGACCCAGTACTTC. Its protein product is CASTMRWGETQYF.

The chain joins TRBV7-2 to TRBJ2-4, with a possible D match to TRBD2 (6 bases). The V gene's germline CDR1 is SGHTA and CDR2 FQGNSA. The V gene lost 6 bases and the J gene lost 13 bases, with 22 bases spanning the gap. The CDR3 sequence is 14 residues long. This CDR3 reads CASRLAPLADTQYF. CDR3 DNA: TGTGCCAGCAGACTAGCCCCCTTAGCAGATACGCAGTACTTC. Full variable domain (missing parts from reference TRBV7-2 and TRBJ2-4): GAGVSQSPSNKVTEKGKDVELRCDPISGHTALYWYRQSLGQGLEFLIYFQGNSAPDKSGLPSDRFSAERTGGSVSTLTIQRTQQEDSAVYLCASRLAPLADTQYFGAGTRLSVL.

The rearrangement links TRBV6-6 to TRBJ1-2; a possible D gene is TRBD1 (6 bases). Germline CDR1 is MNHNY and CDR2 is SVGAGI (reference sequence). The V and J ends lost 6 bases and 6 bases respectively, with 14 bases between them. CDR3 length equals 13 residues. The CDR3 DNA reads TGTGCCAGCAGATCACAGGGTATTAATGGCTACACCTTC. It is translated as CASRSQGINGYTF.

This clonotype was detected once. This chain links TRBV6-1 with TRBJ2-1; the D is unclear. Deletions cut 7 bases from V and 0 bases from J, with 7 bases between. Looked up from germline, CDR1 is MNHNS and CDR2 is SASEGT. CDR3 length equals 13 residues. The CDR3 reads CASNPSSYNEQFF. The DNA of the CDR3 is TGTGCCAGCAACCCGAGCTCCTACAATGAGCAGTTCTTC.

Within the sample, this clonotype is medium-sized (0.01 to 0.1%). The chain joins TRBV12-3 or TRBV12-4 to TRBJ2-1, with no clear D. This CDR3 contains 13 residues. Trimming cost V 9 bases and J 8 bases, with 17 bases left between them. CDR3 bases: TGTGCCAGTGGGAACGTGATGGGCGATGAGCAGTTCTTC. Its protein is CASGNVMGDEQFF.